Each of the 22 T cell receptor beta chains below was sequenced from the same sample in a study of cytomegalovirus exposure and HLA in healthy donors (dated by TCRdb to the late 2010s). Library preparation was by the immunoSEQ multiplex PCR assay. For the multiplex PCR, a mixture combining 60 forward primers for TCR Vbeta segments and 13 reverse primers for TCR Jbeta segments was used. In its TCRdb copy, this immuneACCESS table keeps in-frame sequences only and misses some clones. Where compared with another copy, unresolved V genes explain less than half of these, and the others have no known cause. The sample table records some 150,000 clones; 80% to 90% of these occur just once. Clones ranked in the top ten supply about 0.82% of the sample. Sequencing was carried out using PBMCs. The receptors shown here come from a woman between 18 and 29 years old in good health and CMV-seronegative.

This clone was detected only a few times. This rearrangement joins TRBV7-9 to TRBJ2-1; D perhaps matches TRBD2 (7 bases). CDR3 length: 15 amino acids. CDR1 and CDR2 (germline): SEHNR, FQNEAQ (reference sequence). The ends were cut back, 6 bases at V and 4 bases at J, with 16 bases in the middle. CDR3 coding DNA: TGTGCCAGCAGTCTACAGGGAGGGCAATACAATGAGCAGTTCTTC. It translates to CASSLQGGQYNEQFF.

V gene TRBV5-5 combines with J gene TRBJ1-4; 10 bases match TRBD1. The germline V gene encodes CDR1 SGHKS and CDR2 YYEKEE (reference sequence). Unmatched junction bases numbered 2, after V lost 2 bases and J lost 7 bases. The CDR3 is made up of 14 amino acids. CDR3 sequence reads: CASSFGTGVEKLFF. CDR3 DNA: TGTGCCAGCAGCTTTGGGACAGGGGTTGAAAAACTGTTTTTT.

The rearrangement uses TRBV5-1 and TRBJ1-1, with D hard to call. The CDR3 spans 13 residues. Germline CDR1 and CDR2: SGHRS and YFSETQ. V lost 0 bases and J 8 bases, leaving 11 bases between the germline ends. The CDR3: CASSLDVRLEAFF. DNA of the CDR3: TGCGCCAGCAGCTTGGACGTGAGACTCGAAGCTTTCTTT.

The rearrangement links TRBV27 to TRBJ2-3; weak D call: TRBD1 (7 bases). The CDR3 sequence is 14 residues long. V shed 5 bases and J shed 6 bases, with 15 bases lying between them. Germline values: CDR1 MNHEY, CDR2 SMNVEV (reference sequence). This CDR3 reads CASSPGQAGDTQYF. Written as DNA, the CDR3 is TGTGCCAGCAGTCCAGGACAGGCGGGGGATACGCAGTATTTT.

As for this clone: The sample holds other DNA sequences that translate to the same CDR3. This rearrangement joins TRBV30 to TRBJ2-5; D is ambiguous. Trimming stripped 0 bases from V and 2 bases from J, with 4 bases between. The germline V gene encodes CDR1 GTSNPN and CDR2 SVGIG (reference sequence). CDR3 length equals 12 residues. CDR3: CAWSVQQETQYF. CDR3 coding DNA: TGTGCCTGGAGTGTACAGCAAGAGACCCAGTACTTC.

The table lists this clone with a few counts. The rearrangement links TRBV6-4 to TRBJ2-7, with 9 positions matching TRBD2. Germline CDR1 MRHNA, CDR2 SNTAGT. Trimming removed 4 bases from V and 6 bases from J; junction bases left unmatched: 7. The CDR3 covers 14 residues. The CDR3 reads CASSALAGDREQYF. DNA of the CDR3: TGTGCCAGCAGTGCTTTAGCGGGAGATCGCGAGCAGTACTTC.

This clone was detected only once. In DNA form, the CDR3 reads TGTGCCATCAAGACGGGGGGCACCGAAACCGGGGAGCTGTTTTTT. Protein product: CAIKTGGTETGELFF. The chain joins TRBV6-1 to TRBJ2-2, with D possibly being TRBD2 (7 bases). Trimming removed 10 bases from V and 5 bases from J, with 20 bases in between. Germline V gene sequence: CDR1 MNHNS, CDR2 SASEGT. The CDR3 loop spans 15 amino acids.

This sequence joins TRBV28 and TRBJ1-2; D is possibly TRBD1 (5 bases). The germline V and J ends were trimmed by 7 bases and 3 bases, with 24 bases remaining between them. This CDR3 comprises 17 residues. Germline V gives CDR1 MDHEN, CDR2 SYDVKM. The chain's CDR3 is CASNFRTLGVPDYGYTF. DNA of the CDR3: TGTGCCAGCAACTTCCGGACCCTAGGGGTACCCGACTATGGCTACACCTTC.

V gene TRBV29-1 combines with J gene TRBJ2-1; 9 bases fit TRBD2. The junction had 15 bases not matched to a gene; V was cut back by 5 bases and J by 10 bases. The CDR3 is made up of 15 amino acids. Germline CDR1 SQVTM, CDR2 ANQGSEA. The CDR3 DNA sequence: TGCAGCGTTTTAGTGCCGTTAGCGGGAGTTTCCGAGCAGTTCTTC. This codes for CSVLVPLAGVSEQFF.

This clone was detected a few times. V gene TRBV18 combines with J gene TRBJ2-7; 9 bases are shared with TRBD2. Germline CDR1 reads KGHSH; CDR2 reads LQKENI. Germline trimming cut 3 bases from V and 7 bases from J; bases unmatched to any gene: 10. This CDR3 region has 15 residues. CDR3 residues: CASSPSVAGVGEQYF. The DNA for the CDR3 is TGTGCCAGCTCACCCTCGGTAGCGGGAGTGGGTGAGCAGTACTTC.

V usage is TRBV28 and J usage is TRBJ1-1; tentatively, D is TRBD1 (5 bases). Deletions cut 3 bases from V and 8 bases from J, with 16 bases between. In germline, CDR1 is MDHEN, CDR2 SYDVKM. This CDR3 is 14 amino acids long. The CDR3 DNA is TGTGCCAGCAGTTTGTACGATGGATACAGGGAAGCTTTCTTT. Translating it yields CASSLYDGYREAFF.

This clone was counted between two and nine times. CDR3 in DNA: TGTGCCAGCAGCGGCGGGGACGGCACCTACGAGCAGTACTTC. As protein: CASSGGDGTYEQYF. The chain has TRBV9 and TRBJ2-7, with D perhaps TRBD2 (6 bases). The CDR3 loop spans 14 amino acids. The V end was cut by 3 bases, the J end by 2 bases, with 12 bases between. The germline gives CDR1 SGDLS, CDR2 YYNGEE.

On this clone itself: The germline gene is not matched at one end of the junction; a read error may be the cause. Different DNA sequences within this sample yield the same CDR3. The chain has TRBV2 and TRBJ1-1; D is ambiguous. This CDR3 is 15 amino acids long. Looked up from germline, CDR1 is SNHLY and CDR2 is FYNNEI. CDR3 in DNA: TGTGCCAGCACGGCGACTAGGCGAACGAACACTGAAGCCTTCTTT. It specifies CASTATRRTNTEAFF.

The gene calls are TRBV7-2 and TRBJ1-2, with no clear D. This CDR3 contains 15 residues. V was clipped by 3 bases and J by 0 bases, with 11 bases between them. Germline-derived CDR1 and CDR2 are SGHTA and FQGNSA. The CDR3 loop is CASSFQTVANYGYTF. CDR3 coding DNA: TGTGCCAGCAGCTTTCAAACGGTAGCTAACTATGGCTACACCTTC.

CDR3 residues: CASSKGQASNEQFF. For the CDR3, the DNA is TGTGCCAGTAGTAAGGGACAGGCTTCCAATGAGCAGTTCTTC. The chain combines TRBV19 with TRBJ2-1; 8 bases agree with TRBD1. V dropped 4 bases and J dropped 6; count of bases not matched to a gene: 5. Germline values: CDR1 LNHDA, CDR2 SQIVND (reference sequence). The CDR3 is 14 amino acids.

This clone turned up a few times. Written as DNA, the CDR3 is TGCGCCAGCAGGTGGGGGGAGGGCTCCTACGAGCAGTACTTC. It specifies CASRWGEGSYEQYF. The V and J genes are TRBV5-1 and TRBJ2-7; 7 bases agree with TRBD2. Germline V CDR1 and CDR2: SGHRS, YFSETQ. This CDR3 is built from 14 residues. V was pared by 5 bases and J by 0 bases, with 5 bases of the junction left unmatched.

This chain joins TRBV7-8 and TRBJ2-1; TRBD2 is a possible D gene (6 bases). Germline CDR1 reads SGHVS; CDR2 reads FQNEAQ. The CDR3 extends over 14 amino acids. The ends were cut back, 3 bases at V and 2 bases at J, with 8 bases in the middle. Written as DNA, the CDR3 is TGTGCCAGCAGCTTCAGACTAGCCTACAATGAGCAGTTCTTC. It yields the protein CASSFRLAYNEQFF.

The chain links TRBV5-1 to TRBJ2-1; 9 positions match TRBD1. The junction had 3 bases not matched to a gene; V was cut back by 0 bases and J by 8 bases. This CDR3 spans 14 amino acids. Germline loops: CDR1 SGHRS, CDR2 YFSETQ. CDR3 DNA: TGCGCCAGCAGCTTGGGGACAGGGGAACATGAGCAGTTCTTC. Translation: CASSLGTGEHEQFF.

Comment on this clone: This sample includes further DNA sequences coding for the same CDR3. In DNA form, the CDR3 reads TGTGCCAGCAGTCAGCTGGGACTAGCGCTTGAGCAGTACTTC. This sequence encodes CASSQLGLALEQYF. This chain uses TRBV6-5 with TRBJ2-7, with 10 bases identical to TRBD2. CDR3 length equals 14 residues. V lost 5 bases to trimming and J lost 7 bases; unmatched junction nucleotides: 8. Germline V gene lookup returns CDR1 MNHEY and CDR2 SVGAGI.

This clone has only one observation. CDR3 coding DNA: TGTGCCAGCAACCCCCGGGGTCTGGGGGCCAACGTCCTGACTTTC. Protein: CASNPRGLGANVLTF. The gene calls are TRBV6-5 and TRBJ2-6, with D tentatively TRBD2 (5 bases). Deletions cut 7 bases from V and 4 bases from J, with 14 bases between. The CDR3 has 15 residues. Germline V gene data show CDR1 as MNHEY and CDR2 as SVGAGI.

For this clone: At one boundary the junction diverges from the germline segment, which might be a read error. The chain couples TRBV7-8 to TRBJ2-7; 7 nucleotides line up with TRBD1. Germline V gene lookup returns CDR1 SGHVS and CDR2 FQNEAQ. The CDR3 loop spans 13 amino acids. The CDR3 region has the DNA TGTGCCAGCAGCCGGGAATATTACAGGGGTGTAAACTTC. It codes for CASSREYYRGVNF.

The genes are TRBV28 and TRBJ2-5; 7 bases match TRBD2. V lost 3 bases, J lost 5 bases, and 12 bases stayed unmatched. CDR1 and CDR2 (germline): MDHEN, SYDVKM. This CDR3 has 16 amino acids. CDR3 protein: CASSFSRGSLSETQYF. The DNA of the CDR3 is TGTGCCAGCAGTTTCTCGCGCGGGAGTTTGTCGGAGACCCAGTACTTC.